Presented here are 3 T cell receptor beta chains from one specimen sequenced in a study of cytomegalovirus exposure and HLA in healthy donors. 13 Jbeta primers and 60 Vbeta primers were used for the PCR. Method: immunoSEQ multiplex PCR; TCRdb's copy keeps in-frame clones and lacks some. The repertoire consists of approximately 120,000 clones, with over 65% occurring once and the leading ten covering about 19%. The sample comprised PBMCs. Receptors were obtained from a man between 18 and 35 years old in good health and CMV-seropositive.

V usage is TRBV19 and J usage is TRBJ1-5; the D gene is possibly TRBD1 (5 bases). Germline V gene data show CDR1 as LNHDA and CDR2 as SQIVND (reference sequence). The CDR3 runs to 14 residues. Trimming removed 8 bases from V and 2 bases from J, with 13 bases in between. The CDR3 region has the DNA TGTGCCAGTCAACGATCGGGGGGCAATCAGCCCCAGCATTTT. Its translation is CASQRSGGNQPQHF.

This chain joins TRBV5-1 and TRBJ1-1, with D perhaps TRBD1 (6 bases). This CDR3 has 14 residues. The V gene's germline CDR1 is SGHRS and CDR2 YFSETQ. With 0 bases removed from V and 0 bases from J, the gap between germline ends came to 6 bases. The CDR3 sequence is CASSLGGLNTEAFF. CDR3 coding DNA: TGCGCCAGCAGCTTGGGGGGGCTGAACACTGAAGCTTTCTTT.

This clone was observed a single time. The gene calls are TRBV19 and TRBJ1-1, with D maybe TRBD1 (6 bases). The germline V gene has CDR1 LNHDA and CDR2 SQIVND (reference sequence). V was cut by 8 bases and J by 3 bases, with 19 bases left in between. The CDR3 spans 15 residues. The DNA for the CDR3 is TGTGCCAGTGCTTTCAGGGGAATGGGCGACACTGAAGCTTTCTTT. It codes for CASAFRGMGDTEAFF.